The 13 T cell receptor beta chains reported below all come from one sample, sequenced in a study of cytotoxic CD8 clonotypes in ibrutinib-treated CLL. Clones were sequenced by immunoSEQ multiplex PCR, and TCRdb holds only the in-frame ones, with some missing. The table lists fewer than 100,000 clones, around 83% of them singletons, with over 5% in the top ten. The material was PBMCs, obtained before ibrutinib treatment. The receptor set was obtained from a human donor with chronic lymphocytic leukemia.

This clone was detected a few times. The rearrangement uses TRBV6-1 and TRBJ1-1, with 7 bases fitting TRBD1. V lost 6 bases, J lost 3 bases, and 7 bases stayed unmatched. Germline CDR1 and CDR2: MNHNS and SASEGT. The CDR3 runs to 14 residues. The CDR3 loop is CASRTTGRDTEAFF. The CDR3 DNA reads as TGTGCCAGCAGAACGACAGGGAGGGACACTGAAGCTTTCTTT.

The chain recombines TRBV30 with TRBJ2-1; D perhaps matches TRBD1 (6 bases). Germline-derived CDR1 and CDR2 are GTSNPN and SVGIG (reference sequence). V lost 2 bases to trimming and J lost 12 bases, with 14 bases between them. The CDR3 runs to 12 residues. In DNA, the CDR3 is TGTGCCTGGAGTCTAACACAGGGCAGGCAGTTCTTC. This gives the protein CAWSLTQGRQFF.

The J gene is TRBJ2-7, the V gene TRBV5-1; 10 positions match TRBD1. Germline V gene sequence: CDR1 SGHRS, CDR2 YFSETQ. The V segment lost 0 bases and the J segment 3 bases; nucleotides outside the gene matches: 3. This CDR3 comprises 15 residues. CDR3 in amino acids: CASSLADRGYYEQYF. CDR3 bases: TGCGCCAGCAGCTTGGCGGACAGGGGGTACTACGAGCAGTACTTC.

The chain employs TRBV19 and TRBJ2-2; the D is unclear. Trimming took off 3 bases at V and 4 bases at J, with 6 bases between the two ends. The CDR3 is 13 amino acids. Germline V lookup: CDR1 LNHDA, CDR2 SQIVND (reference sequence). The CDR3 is CASSISTTGELFF. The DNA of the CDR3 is TGTGCCAGTAGTATTTCGACCACCGGGGAGCTGTTTTTT. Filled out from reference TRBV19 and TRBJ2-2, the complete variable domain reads DGGITQSPKYLFRKEGQNVTLSCEQNLNHDAMYWYRQDPGQGLRLIYYSQIVNDFQKGDIAEGYSVSREKKESFPLTVTSAQKNPTAFYLCASSISTTGELFFGEGSRLTVL.

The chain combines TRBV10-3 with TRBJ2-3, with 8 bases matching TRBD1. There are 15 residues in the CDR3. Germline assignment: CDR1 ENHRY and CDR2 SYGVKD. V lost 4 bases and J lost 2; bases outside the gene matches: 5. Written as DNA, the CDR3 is TGTGCCATCAGTGTAGGACAGGGTGACACAGATACGCAGTATTTT. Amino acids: CAISVGQGDTDTQYF.

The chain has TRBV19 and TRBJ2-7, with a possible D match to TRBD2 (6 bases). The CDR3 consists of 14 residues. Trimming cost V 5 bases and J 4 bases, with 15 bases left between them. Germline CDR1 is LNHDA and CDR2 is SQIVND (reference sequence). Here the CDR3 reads CASSPYGGEYEQYF. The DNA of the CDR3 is TGTGCCAGTAGTCCCTATGGAGGGGAATACGAGCAGTACTTC.

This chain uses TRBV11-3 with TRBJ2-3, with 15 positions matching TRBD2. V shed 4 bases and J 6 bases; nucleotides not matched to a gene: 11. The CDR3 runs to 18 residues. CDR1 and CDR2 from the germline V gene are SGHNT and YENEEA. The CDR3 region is CASSSNNGLAGGPDTQYF. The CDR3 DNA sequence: TGTGCCAGCAGCTCCAACAATGGACTAGCGGGAGGGCCGGATACGCAGTATTTT.

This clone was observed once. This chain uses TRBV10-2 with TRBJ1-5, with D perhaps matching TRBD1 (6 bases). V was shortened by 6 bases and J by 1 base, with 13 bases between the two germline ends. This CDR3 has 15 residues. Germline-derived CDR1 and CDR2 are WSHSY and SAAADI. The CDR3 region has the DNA TGCGCCAGCAGCCCTAGGGGGGAGAGCAATCAGCCCCAGCATTTT. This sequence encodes CASSPRGESNQPQHF.

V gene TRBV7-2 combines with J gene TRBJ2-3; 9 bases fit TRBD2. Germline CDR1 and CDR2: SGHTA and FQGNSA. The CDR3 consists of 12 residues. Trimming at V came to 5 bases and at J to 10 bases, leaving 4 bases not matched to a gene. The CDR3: CASSLLAGSQYF. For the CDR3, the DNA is TGTGCCAGCAGCCTACTAGCGGGTTCGCAGTATTTT.

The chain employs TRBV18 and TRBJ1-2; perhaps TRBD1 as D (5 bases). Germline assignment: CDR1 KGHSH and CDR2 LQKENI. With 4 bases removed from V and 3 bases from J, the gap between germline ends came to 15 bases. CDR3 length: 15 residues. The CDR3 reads CASSLPGNKDYGYTF. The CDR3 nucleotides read TGTGCCAGCTCACTCCCAGGGAATAAGGACTATGGCTACACCTTC.

The CDR3 sequence is CASSSEVGDSLYEQYF. The DNA for the CDR3 is TGTGCCAGCAGCTCGGAGGTCGGGGACTCACTCTACGAGCAGTACTTC. The rearrangement joins TRBV5-6 to TRBJ2-7; possibly TRBD2 for D (6 bases). The V end lost 3 bases, the J end lost 3 bases, and 19 bases lay between the germline ends. This CDR3 is built from 16 residues. CDR1 and CDR2 (germline): SGHDT, YYEEEE.

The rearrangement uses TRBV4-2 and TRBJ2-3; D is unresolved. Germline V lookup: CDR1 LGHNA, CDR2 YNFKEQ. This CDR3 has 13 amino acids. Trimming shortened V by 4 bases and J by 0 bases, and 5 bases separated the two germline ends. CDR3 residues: CASSPASTDTQYF. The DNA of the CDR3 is TGTGCCAGCAGCCCGGCTAGCACAGATACGCAGTATTTT.

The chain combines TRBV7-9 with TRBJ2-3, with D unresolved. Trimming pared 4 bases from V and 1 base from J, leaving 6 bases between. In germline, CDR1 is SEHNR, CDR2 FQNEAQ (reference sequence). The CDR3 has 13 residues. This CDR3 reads CASSYRRTDTQYF. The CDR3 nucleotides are TGTGCCAGCAGCTACCGTCGCACAGATACGCAGTATTTT.